This T cell receptor (beta chain) was sequenced in a study of cytomegalovirus exposure and HLA in healthy donors (dated by TCRdb to about 2017). Concerning the study at large: In an earlier analysis of about 560 of the donors, 250 to 350 Gb of sequence data and 117 million unique TCR beta sequences from roughly 200 million T cells were reported. The study profiled the T cell repertoires of 550 to 700 subjects by immunosequencing and related them to cytomegalovirus serostatus. Among the approximately 400 genotyped donors, approximately 77% belonged to the genetic ancestry cluster associated with self-reported Caucasian donors. HLA typing covered class I and class II loci at four-digit resolution. A later genetic analysis used genome-wide SNP genotypes for about 65% of the roughly 700 donors, treating that subset as a discovery cohort. Along with the approximately 600-subject first cohort, a separate validation cohort of over a hundred different subjects was used. All discovery cohort repertoires had been generated using a single sequencing platform. Typing coverage varied by locus: roughly 620-630 donors for A, B, C, DRB1 and DQB1; approximately 500 for DQA1; more than 600 for DPA1; more than 450 for DPB1. A later analysis re-analyzed previously published TCR beta repertoires from roughly 690 donors and added high-resolution HLA genotyping to study TCR occurrence patterns. Alongside the repertoire data, information on donor age, sex, ethnicity and CMV serostatus was compiled. Around 300 gigabases of sequencing data and 80 million or so unique TCR sequences were included in an early release covering 550 to 800 HLA-typed donors. The study was designed to test whether signatures of past pathogen exposure could be identified by cataloging public T cell receptors. Among about 360 genotyped donors of the cohort, an average of 235,054 unique TCR beta nucleotide sequences were sequenced per donor, roughly 18% of them non-productive. In the later analysis, no new phenotypic data were used to find candidate immune exposures; instead, reliance was placed on TCR beta sequences and their occurrence across donors. An earlier analysis of about 620 of the donors applied high-throughput TCR beta sequencing to assess whether each TCR beta V gene segment acted as functional or pseudogenic. A few DR-DQ haplotypes were handled as single units for association and clustering because linkage in the cohort was strong. To predict cytomegalovirus infection status, the study brought together high-throughput TCR immunosequencing, statistical association of individual TCRs with disease status, and machine learning. Study-wide findings and limitations: Because HLA typing was missing for some donors at each locus, association tests included only the typed subset. The earlier analysis of some 540 of the donors excluded some 15 rarely observed V segments, including chromosome 9 orphons, because counts were too low. Most CMV-associated TCR beta chains appeared to be HLA-restricted in a later analysis, and the HLA associations seemed to be driven largely by CMV exposure. Immune exposure information for the cohort was limited to CMV serostatus. Correlated functional status among segregating V segments might reflect linkage disequilibrium, but an unknown experimental factor could not be ruled out. The authors suggested that the approach could potentially be generalized to other disease states and immunological phenotypes. A further reported finding was that TCR beta sequences accurately predicted the HLA-A and HLA-B alleles for most subjects in the first cohort. Compared with equally common non-associated chains, HLA-associated TCR beta chains in a later analysis were more clonally expanded and had lower generation probabilities. Most TCR sequences were observed very rarely across donors, whereas some public TCRs were present in many individuals. A total of 150 or so TCR beta chains were listed by the study as associated with cytomegalovirus. According to a later analysis, TCR association rates differed among HLA loci, with DRB1 alleles showing the most associated TCRs and HLA-C alleles showing the fewest. When HLA alleles, especially DR and DQ, strongly co-occurred, attributing TCR associations to individual alleles was difficult. A group of highly shared sequence variants was considered likely to be a technical artifact of the sequencing pipeline. Cytomegalovirus status was reported to be diagnosed by the classifier with high specificity and sensitivity in both the original and validation cohorts. An association between a missense DCLRE1C variant and V-gene and J-gene trimming of TCR beta chains was found in a later genetic analysis and replicated in an independent cohort. This cohort had only TCR beta chains sequenced, and the lack of alpha or paired-chain data limited which features could be detected. A later analysis reported that several top co-occurrence clusters appeared linked to parvovirus B19, influenza, CMV and Epstein-Barr virus. In an earlier analysis of some 500 of the donors, most TCR beta V segments appeared in productive rearrangements about 87% or about 30% of the time, broadly matching IMGT annotations. Specific HLA alleles were associated with 18,000 or so TCR beta sequences at a false discovery rate of 0.05 in a later analysis. Roughly uniform sequencing depth across donors was assumed in presence/absence analyses, although this assumption may not hold. A later genetic analysis reported fewer N-insertions in productive TCRs among donors in an Asian-associated ancestry cluster than the roughly 690-donor mean. The 87-base-pair reads could not distinguish some IMGT-functional V segments, including TRBV6-2 and TRBV6-3, so those segments were excluded. In vitro tests confirmed that a few of the cytomegalovirus-associated TCR beta chains recognize cytomegalovirus antigens.

The cohort comprised fewer than 700 healthy bone marrow donors. At the time of sampling, all cohort members were nominally healthy, though unrecorded immune exposures were likely present. The donor tested CMV seropositive, placing the donor among the approximately 290 seropositive members of the cohort. A peripheral blood sample was collected from each donor, and TCR beta sequencing was performed on peripheral blood mononuclear cells. The Qiagen DNeasy Blood Extraction Kit was used to extract genomic DNA from the blood cell samples. With respect to this clone: It has no known antigen specificity. No clone much larger than this one lies a single base away; base qualities are absent.

V loses 3 bases at its end and J loses 0 bases; junction bases beyond the gene matches: 10. The cysteine opens and the phenylalanine closes a CDR3 of 17 amino acids. Only CDR3 DNA remains: 51 bases, in frame from the first base. Per the germline V gene (reference sequence), GTSNPN is the CDR1 and SVGIG is the CDR2. The library relied on the immunoSEQ multiplex PCR assay. A mixture of 60 forward primers for TCR Vbeta segments and 13 reverse primers for TCR Jbeta segments was used in the multiplex PCR. The CDR3 region of rearranged TCR beta genes was amplified from genomic DNA with a multiplex PCR assay. The amplified TCR beta libraries were sequenced on the Illumina HiSeq System as 87-base-pair reads. On the authors' methods: In a later analysis, some 80 million unique TCR beta chains were counted across the approximately 670 repertoires, and some 10 million of these chains were shared by at least two donors. To remove PCR and sequencing errors, raw reads were error-corrected and collapsed into unique sequences using a nearest-neighbor algorithm that merged closely related sequences. To assign V, D and J gene segments, CDR3 sequences were aligned to IMGT reference sequences. Each retained sequence needed at least a six-nucleotide match to both a V gene segment and a J gene segment. Rearrangements were called productive when the CDR3 lacked stop codons and stayed in frame with V and J; all others were non-productive. Following IMGT convention, CDR3 was defined as the stretch from the second conserved V-encoded cysteine up to the conserved J-encoded phenylalanine. The earlier analysis of 500 to 650 of the donors excluded any sequence lacking an unambiguous match to a single V gene segment. In an earlier analysis of approximately 610 of the donors, V segments were called functional above 56.7% productive rearrangements and were called segregating when the between-donor standard deviation exceeded 5%. A statistical classification framework was built to diagnose cytomegalovirus status from the catalog of TCR beta chain sequences. In a later analysis, V and J genes were assigned by comparing TCR nucleotide sequences against IMGT/GENE-DB human TR gene sequences. In a later analysis, CDR3 sequences and most-parsimonious VDJ recombination scenarios were assigned using the TCRdist pipeline. In a later analysis, every TCR beta chain was defined by the combination of its CDR3 amino acid sequence and its V-gene family, and reads without a unique V-gene family were dropped. As a way to deal with suspected cross-contamination and a sequencing artifact, a later analysis dropped more than 500 nucleotide sequences that were highly shared and had low generation probability. In a later analysis, a clonal expansion index was calculated for each public chain from normalized within-repertoire ranks of inferred template counts. Generation probabilities in a later analysis came from a VDJ recombination model fitted to out-of-frame rearrangements, and those results were checked against IGoR. Hypergeometric tests were used in a later analysis to score TCR-TCR, TCR-HLA and TCR-CMV co-occurrence, with a repertoire-size bias correction applied to the TCR pairs. A later analysis estimated false discovery rates by permuting HLA or CMV assignments 20 times. A later analysis grouped co-occurring TCRs with DBSCAN, adding TCRdist sequence similarity when clustering within HLA-allele-positive subsets. Repertoires with fewer than 30,000 or more than 120,000 public chains, plus five repertoires with anomalous nucleotide sharing, were excluded from co-occurrence clustering. In TCRdb, the immuneACCESS table is reduced to in-frame sequences with V and J assigned. These tables do not hold every clone; where another copy was compared, an unresolved V gene accounts for under half, and the others remain unexplained. D and trimming were read from the DNA, whereas the V and J calls and clone size are those reported in that table. The sample has some 180,000 clones on record, roughly 88% of them singletons. The biggest ten clones account for 1% to 1.5% of the sample.

The specimen sequenced was PBMCs. The chain was built from TRBV30 and TRBJ1-3, and 8 junction bases match TRBD1. The source is a girl aged 2 to 10 in good health and CMV-seropositive. The DNA is as follows: TGTGCCTGGAGCCATAAGGGACAGGTACTCTCTGGAAACACCATATATTTT. Translated, this gives CAWSHKGQVLSGNTIYF.